This T cell receptor (beta chain) stems from a study of T-cell reconstitution after alpha-beta-depleted transplantation in children. Unique molecular identifiers were incorporated when the TCRbeta library was constructed. TCRdb reanalysed the PCR reads using MiXCR and keeps one entry per CDR3 protein. In the table there are tens of thousands of distinct CDR3 sequences, around 18% of which are singletons. This CDR3 is built from 11 residues. The V gene lost 3 bases and the J gene lost 7 bases, with 7 bases spanning the gap. CDR1 is SQVTM and CDR2 is ANQGSEA in the germline V gene. This clonotype came up many times.

This chain connects TRBV29-1 to TRBJ2-1, with D uncertain. The material was PBMCs, mostly from graft donor cells, obtained 360 days after TCRalphabeta/CD19-depleted stem cell transplant. The source of this sequence is a male patient aged 2 to 9 who had a stem cell transplant for acute lymphoblastic leukemia, so the T cells may come from the graft donor. The CDR3 nucleotides read TGCAGCGTTGATGTGGTGAATGAGCAGTTCTTC. Amino acids: CSVDVVNEQFF.